This T cell receptor beta chain was found in a study of blood T cell repertoires in COVID-19. This CDR3 is built from 13 residues. Trimming left V 4 bases short and J 6 bases short, with 13 bases between. The germline V gene has CDR1 SGDLS and CDR2 YYNGEE. The repertoire was sequenced with immunoSEQ multiplex PCR; TCRdb's copy has only in-frame clones and lacks some. The profile covers 150,000 or so clones, with roughly 83% appearing a single time and 9% to 14% taken by the ten largest. This receptor was taken from a woman in her sixties with COVID-19, enrolled during active disease. The chain has TRBV9 and TRBJ1-2; D may be TRBD1 (5 bases). The sample taken for sequencing was peripheral blood. CDR3 protein: CASSQDRLDGYTF. The CDR3, as DNA: TGTGCCAGCAGCCAAGACAGACTGGATGGCTACACCTTC.